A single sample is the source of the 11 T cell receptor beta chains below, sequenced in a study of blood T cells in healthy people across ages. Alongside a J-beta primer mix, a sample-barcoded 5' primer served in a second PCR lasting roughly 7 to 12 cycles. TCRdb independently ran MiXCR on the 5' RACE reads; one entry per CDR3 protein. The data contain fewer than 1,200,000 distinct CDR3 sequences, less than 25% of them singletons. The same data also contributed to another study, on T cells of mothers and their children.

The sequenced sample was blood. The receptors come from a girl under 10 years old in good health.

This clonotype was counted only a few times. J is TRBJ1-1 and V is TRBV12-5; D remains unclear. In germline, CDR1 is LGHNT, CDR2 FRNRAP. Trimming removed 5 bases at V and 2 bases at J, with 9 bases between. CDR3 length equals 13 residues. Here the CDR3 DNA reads TGTGCTAGTGGTCCCTGGGGAAACACTGAAGCTTTCTTT. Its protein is CASGPWGNTEAFF.

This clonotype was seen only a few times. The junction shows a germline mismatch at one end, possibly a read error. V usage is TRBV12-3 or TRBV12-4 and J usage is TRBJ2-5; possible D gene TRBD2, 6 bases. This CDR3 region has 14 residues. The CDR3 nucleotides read TGTGCCGGCAGAGACTGGAGGGATCAAGAGACCCAGTACTTC. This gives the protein CAGRDWRDQETQYF.

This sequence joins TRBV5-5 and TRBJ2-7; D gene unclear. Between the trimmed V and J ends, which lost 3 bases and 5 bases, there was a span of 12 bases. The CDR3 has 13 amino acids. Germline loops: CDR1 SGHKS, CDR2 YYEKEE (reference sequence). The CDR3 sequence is CASSSLIRDEQYF. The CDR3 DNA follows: TGTGCCAGCAGCTCCCTTATTAGGGACGAGCAGTACTTC.

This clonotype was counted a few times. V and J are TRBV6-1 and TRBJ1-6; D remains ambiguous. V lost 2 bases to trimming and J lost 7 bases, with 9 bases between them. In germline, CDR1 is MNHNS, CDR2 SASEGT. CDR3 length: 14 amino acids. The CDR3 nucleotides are TGTGCCAGCAGTGAACGGCGGACGAATTCACCCCTCCACTTT. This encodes CASSERRTNSPLHF.

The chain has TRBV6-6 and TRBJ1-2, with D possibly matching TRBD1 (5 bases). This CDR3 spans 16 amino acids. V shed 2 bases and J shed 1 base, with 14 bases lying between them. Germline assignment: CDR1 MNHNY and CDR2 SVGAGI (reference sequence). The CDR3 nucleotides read TGTGCCAGCAGTTACGTGGGCGGGGGAGATAACTATGGCTACACCTTC. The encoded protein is CASSYVGGGDNYGYTF.

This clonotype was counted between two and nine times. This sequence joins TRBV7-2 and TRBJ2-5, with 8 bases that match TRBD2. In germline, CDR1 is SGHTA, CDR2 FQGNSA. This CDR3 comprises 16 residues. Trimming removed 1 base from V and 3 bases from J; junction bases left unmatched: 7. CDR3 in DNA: TGTGCCAGCAGCTTAGGACGCGCGCGGGGGGAAGAGACCCAGTACTTC. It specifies CASSLGRARGEETQYF.

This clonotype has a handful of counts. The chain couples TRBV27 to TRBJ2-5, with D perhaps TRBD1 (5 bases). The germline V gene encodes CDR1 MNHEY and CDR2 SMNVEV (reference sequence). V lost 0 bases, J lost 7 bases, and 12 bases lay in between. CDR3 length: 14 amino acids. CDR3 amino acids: CASSLSSGLGTQYF. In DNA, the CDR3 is TGTGCCAGCAGTTTATCATCAGGGCTGGGGACCCAGTACTTC.

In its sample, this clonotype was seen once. CDR3 bases: TGTGCCAGCAGCCCCCCCCAGTACTTC. As protein: CASSPPQYF. This rearrangement joins TRBV7-2 to TRBJ2-5; no clear D. The V gene's germline CDR1 is SGHTA and CDR2 FQGNSA. The CDR3 is made up of 9 amino acids. Deletions cut 5 bases from V and 9 bases from J, with 4 bases between. Full variable domain (remainder filled in from reference TRBV7-2 and TRBJ2-5): GAGVSQSPSNKVTEKGKDVELRCDPISGHTALYWYRQSLGQGLEFLIYFQGNSAPDKSGLPSDRFSAERTGGSVSTLTIQRTQQEDSAVYLCASSPPQYFGPGTRLLVL.

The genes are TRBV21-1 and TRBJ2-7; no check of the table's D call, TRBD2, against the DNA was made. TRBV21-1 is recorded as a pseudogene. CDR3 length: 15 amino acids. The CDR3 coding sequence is TGTGCCAGCAGCGGGGGGCTAGCGGCTGCCTACGAGCAGTACTTC. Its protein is CASSGGLAAAYEQYF.

The CDR3 bases are TGTGCCAGCAGTTGGACGGCTCTTCGTCGGGAGCAGTACTTC. Translated, it gives CASSWTALRREQYF. The chain recombines TRBV6-5 with TRBJ2-7; D unclear. The V and J ends lost 4 bases and 7 bases respectively, with 17 bases between them. The germline gives CDR1 MNHEY, CDR2 SVGAGI. CDR3 length: 14 amino acids.

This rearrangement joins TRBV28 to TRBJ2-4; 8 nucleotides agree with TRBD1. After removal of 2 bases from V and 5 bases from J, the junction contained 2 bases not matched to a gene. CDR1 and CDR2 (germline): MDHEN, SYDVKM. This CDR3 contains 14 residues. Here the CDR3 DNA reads TGTGCCAGCAGTTTAATCAGGGGGCAAAACATTCAGTACTTC. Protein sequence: CASSLIRGQNIQYF.